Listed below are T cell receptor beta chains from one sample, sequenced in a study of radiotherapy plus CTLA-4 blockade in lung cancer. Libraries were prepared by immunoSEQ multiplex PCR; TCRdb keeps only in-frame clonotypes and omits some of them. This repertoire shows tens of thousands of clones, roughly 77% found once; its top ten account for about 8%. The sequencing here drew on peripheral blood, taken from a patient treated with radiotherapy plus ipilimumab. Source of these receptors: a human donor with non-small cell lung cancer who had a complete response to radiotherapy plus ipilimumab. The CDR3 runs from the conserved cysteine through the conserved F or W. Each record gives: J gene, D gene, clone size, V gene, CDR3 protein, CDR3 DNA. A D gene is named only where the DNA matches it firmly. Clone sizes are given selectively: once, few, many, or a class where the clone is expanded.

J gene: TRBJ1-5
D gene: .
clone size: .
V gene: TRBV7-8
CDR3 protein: CASSPRRPPNQPQHF
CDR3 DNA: TGTGCCAGCAGCCCTAGGCGCCCTCCGAATCAGCCCCAGCATTTT

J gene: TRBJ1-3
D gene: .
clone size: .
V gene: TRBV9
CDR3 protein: CASSVEGSTGNTIYF
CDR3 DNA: TGTGCCAGCAGCGTAGAAGGGAGTACTGGAAACACCATATATTTT

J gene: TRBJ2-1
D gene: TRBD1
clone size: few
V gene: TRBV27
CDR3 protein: CASSGQNRGSSYNEQFF
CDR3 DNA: TGTGCCAGCAGTGGCCAGAACAGGGGGAGCTCCTACAATGAGCAGTTCTTC

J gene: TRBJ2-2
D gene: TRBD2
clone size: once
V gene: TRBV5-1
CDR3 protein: CASSLPSGRAGELFF
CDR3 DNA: TGCGCCAGCAGCTTGCCTAGCGGGAGGGCCGGGGAGCTGTTTTTT

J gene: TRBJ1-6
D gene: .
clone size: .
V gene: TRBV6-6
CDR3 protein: CASSPREDTYNSPLHF
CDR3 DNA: TGTGCCAGCAGTCCCCGAGAGGATACCTATAATTCACCCCTCCACTTT

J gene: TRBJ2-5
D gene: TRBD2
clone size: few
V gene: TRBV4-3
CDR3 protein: CASSQGAGGPQETQYF
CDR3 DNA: TGCGCCAGCAGCCAAGGGGCGGGGGGGCCTCAAGAGACCCAGTACTTC

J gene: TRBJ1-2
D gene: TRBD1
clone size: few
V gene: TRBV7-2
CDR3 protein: CASGRYRGPDGYTF
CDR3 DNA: TGTGCCAGCGGCCGTTACAGGGGGCCAGATGGCTACACCTTC

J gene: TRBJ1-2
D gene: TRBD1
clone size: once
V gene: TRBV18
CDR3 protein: CASSPNPGQGPLHYGYTF
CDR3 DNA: TGTGCCAGCTCACCGAACCCGGGACAGGGACCATTGCACTATGGCTACACCTTC

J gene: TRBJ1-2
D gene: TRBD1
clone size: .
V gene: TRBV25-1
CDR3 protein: CASSEFPGQGSGYTF
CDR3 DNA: TGTGCCAGCAGTGAATTTCCGGGACAGGGGTCTGGCTACACCTTC

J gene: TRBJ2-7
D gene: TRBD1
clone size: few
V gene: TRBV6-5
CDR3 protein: CASRDSDSYEQYF
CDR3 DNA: TGTGCCAGCCGGGACAGCGACTCCTACGAGCAGTACTTC

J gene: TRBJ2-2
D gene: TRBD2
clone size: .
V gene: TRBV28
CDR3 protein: CASSLLGGLAGAGELFF
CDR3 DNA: TGTGCCAGCAGTTTACTGGGAGGGCTAGCGGGAGCCGGGGAGCTGTTTTTT